This T cell receptor (beta chain) emerged from a study of STAT5B mutations in CD4+ large granular lymphocyte leukemia. V gave up 4 bases and J gave up 3 bases; unmatched junction bases: 8. This CDR3 comprises 15 residues. Looked up from germline, CDR1 is LGHNA and CDR2 is YNFKEQ. Per the study methods: Productive clonotypes were detectable down to 2.59 x 10-5 frequency. Method: immunoSEQ multiplex PCR; TCRdb's copy keeps in-frame clones and lacks some. That table supplies the V and J calls and clone size; D and trimming were determined from the DNA. The table shows roughly 32,000 clones, with under 85% occurring only once. This clone was detected only a few times.

The rearrangement uses TRBV4-2 and TRBJ1-1, with 7 bases that match TRBD1. The receptor comes from a human donor in good health. Sequencing was done on a sample of CD4+ T cells from blood buffy coats. This chain's CDR3 is CASSRPDRDDTEAFF. In DNA, the CDR3 is TGTGCCAGCAGCCGTCCCGACAGGGATGACACTGAAGCTTTCTTT.